This TCR beta chain was identified in a study of lymphopenia after photon versus proton radiotherapy. Study results and limitations: Only patients who died were analyzed for survival; proton advantage is unproven. Post-nadir diversity loss with photons came from oligoclonal expansion, particularly CD8+ Temra cells. Relative stability marked proton patients; photon patients lost diversity and naive cells.

V shed 3 bases and J shed 5 bases, with 14 bases lying between them. The germline V gene has CDR1 SGHTA and CDR2 FQGNSA. This CDR3 comprises 14 residues. Assay used: immunoSEQ multiplex PCR; TCRdb lists only in-frame clones, some missing. The sample yields about 160,000 clones, 70% to 90% seen once. Comment on this clone: As yet, its antigen is unknown.

The rearrangement links TRBV7-2 to TRBJ2-7; D possibly corresponds to TRBD1 (5 bases). The sequenced sample was peripheral blood, obtained from a patient treated with photon-based radiotherapy. The origin of this receptor is a man in his fifties with gastric cancer. The CDR3 protein is CASSLASDRNEQYF. The CDR3, as DNA: TGTGCCAGCAGCTTGGCATCAGACAGAAACGAGCAGTACTTC.